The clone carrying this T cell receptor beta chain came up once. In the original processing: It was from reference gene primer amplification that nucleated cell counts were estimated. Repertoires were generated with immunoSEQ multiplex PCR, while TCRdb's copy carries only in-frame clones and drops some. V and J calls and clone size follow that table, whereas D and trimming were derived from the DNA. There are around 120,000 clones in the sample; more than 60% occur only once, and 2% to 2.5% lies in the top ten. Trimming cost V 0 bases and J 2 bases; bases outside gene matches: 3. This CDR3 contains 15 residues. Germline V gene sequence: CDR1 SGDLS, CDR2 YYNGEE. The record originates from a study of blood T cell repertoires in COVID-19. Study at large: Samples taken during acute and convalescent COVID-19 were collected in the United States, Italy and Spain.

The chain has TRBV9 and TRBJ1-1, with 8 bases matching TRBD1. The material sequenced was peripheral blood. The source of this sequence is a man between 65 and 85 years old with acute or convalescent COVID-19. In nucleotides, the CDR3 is TGTGCCAGCAGCGTAGGTACAGGGGGAAACACTGAAGCTTTCTTT. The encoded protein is CASSVGTGGNTEAFF.